This TCR beta chain was profiled in a study of regulatory T cells in long-lasting Graves disease. Regarding the study as a whole: There was favoring of TRBV28, TRBJ1-2 and TRBJ2-5 in persistent disease.

A remark on this clonotype: What it binds is unknown. Possible read error: a much larger clone is one base away.

Germline V gene lookup returns CDR1 MNHNS and CDR2 SASEGT. The CDR3 is made up of 18 amino acids. Sample time point: newly diagnosed GD, antithyroid drugs for less than 3 months. RNA from PBMCs was the source of the TCR library. CDR3 regions were amplified by Arm-PCR using iRepertoire HTBI primers to build TCR beta libraries. Using its own MiXCR run on the multiplex PCR reads, TCRdb lists one record per CDR3 protein. The table includes some 560,000 distinct CDR3 sequences, approximately 16% detected once. The same sample was also studied in work on T cells in Graves' hyperthyroidism and ophthalmopathy. That work states: No progression to ophthalmopathy during 18 months of follow-up defined stable disease. Newly diagnosed hyperthyroidism patients aged 18 to 65 years had disease lasting under 2 months.

This specimen was peripheral blood mononuclear cells (PBMCs), taken at new diagnosis, from a patient treated with antithyroid drugs. The source of this sequence is a woman in her forties or fifties with Graves disease. The gene calls are TRBV6-1 and TRBJ1-5; TRBD1 matches at 10 bases. In nucleotides, the CDR3 is TGTGCCAGCCCATTTATCCGGGACAGGGGTATGGGCAATCATCCCCAGCATTTT. This gives the protein CASPFIRDRGMGNHPQHF.